This TCR beta chain was recorded in a study of tumor-infiltrating lymphocytes in primary liver carcinoma (dated by TCRdb to the late 2010s). In terms of the full investigation: Between November 2015 and early 2016, about 5 patients in China with histopathologically diagnosed primary liver carcinoma had their tumors surgically resected. TCRbeta repertoire sequencing covered 35 specimens from 5 patients: around 25 tumor regions, 5 adjacent noncancerous liver tissues and 5 peripheral blood samples. The five patients, three men and two women aged 30 to 69 years, had hepatocellular carcinoma (four) or combined HCC and intrahepatic cholangiocarcinoma (one). High reproducibility was observed for the technical replicate repertoires, with mean shared-clone rates approximately 0.92 and correlation coefficients above 0.95. The study combined TCRbeta repertoire sequencing, expression microarrays and whole-exome sequencing across five regions of each liver tumor, with adjacent normal tissue and blood. The five patients had tumors of stage T1-T3 N0M0, with maximum diameters ranging from roughly 4.2 to 10 cm. Roughly 3.5 to 8 million productive TCRbeta reads were obtained per sample, and no significant difference in read depth was found between tissue types. Study-level results and caveats: Compared with blood, tumors had a significantly larger share of the repertoire taken up by the top 250 clones (p = 0.039). Bulk unsorted samples precluded comparing CD4+ and CD8+ T cell repertoires. Consistent with antigen-driven expansion, pairs of tumor regions showed higher repertoire overlap (mean approximately 35%) than either tumor-adjacent pairs (about 17%) or tumor-blood pairs (roughly 15%). The study included only a few patients, and the authors note findings should be validated in a larger study. Only the TCR beta chain was sequenced, which likely underestimates true repertoire diversity because unpaired alpha chains were not captured.

TCRbeta-specific cDNA was reverse-transcribed from around 500 ng total RNA using a constant-region primer and ProtoScript II reverse transcriptase. Three nested multiplex PCR rounds, following a slightly modified ARM-PCR procedure, were used to build the TCRbeta libraries. Sample barcodes and Illumina adapters were added in a final 25-cycle PCR using Deep VentR polymerase. Before sequencing, amplicons of 200-500 bp were gel-purified using a QIAquick gel extraction kit. An Illumina HiSeq 2500 was used to sequence the TCRbeta amplicons with 250-bp paired-end reads. In the source study's methods: Quality trimming of reads was performed with Trimmomatic v0.33, and paired reads were merged with FLASH v1.2.11 so that full CDR3 sequences could be recovered. V, D and J germline segments were assigned to the rearranged TCRbeta sequences using MiGEC v1.2.1b. Clonotype statistics and Shannon-Wiener diversity indices were computed with VDJtools v1.0.0. To reduce sampling bias, subsequent analyses other than the diversity analysis used only the 250 most abundant clonotypes in each sample. TCRdb applied fastp at Q25 and MiXCR to the public reads, then kept only in-frame beta chains. Rows with one shared CDR3 protein collapse into an entry with the most common genes and DNA. The V and J calls, along with clone size, are taken from TCRdb and not from the paper's own processing. This sample gives roughly 330,000 distinct CDR3 sequences in total; 65% of them show up just once. Clones ranked in the top ten supply under 8.5% of the sample.

TRIzol reagent was used to extract blood RNA from unsorted whole blood, while the DNeasy Blood & Tissue kit provided the germline DNA. At the time of sampling, the patients were treatment-naive and had chronic HBV infection. Approximately 4.1 milliliters of peripheral blood were collected into K2EDTA tubes before surgery. In this sample, this clonotype turned up a few times. No cognate antigen has been identified for it. One end of the junction fails to match germline, which may point to a read error. The sequenced sample was peripheral blood. The receptor's source is a man aged 40-55 years with primary liver carcinoma and hepatitis B virus infection.

The CDR3 protein is CSSSEAGRVGQPQHF. The nucleotide sequence is given as TGTTCCAGCAGTGAAGCGGGTAGGGTTGGTCAGCCCCAGCATTTT. The chain is made from TRBV6-1 and TRBJ1-5; the D gene assignment is ambiguous. Reading the germline V gene gives CDR1 MNHNS and CDR2 SASEGT. The CDR3 measures 15 amino acids from cysteine to phenylalanine. Kept here is only the CDR3 DNA, which spans 45 bases and is read in frame from base 1.